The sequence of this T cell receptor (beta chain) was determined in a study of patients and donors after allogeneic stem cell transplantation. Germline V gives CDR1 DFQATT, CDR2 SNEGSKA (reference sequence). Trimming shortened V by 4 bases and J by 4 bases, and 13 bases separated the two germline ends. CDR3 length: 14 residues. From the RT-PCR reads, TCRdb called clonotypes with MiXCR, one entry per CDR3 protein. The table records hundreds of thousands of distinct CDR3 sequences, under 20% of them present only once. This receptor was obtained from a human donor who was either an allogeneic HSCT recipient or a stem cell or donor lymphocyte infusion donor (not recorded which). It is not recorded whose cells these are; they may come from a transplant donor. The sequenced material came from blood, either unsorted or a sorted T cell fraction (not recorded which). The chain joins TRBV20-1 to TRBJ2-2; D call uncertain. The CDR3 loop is CSAKLGFGTGELFF. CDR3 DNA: TGCAGTGCTAAATTGGGATTTGGCACCGGGGAGCTGTTTTTT.